The clone carrying this TCR beta chain has only a few counts. Its target is unknown. ViraFEST expansion of antigen-specific CD4+ T cells with viral peptide pools preceded sequencing. Around day 10 of culture, CD4+ T cells were separated out. Among the vaccine recipients, none had a prior SARS-CoV-2 infection, and nucleocapsid antibodies were negative. Half the medium was swapped for IL-2 medium on days 3 and 7. The data were obtained in a study of vaccination effects on CD4 cells after COVID-19. Profiling relied on immunoSEQ multiplex PCR, and the TCRdb table lists in-frame clones only, not all of them. Of roughly 20,000 clones in the sample, almost 70% are singletons; the top ten hold around a tenth. Sequencing used CD4+ T cells from PBMCs cultured with HCoV-NL63 spike peptides, obtained before COVID-19 vaccination. This clonotype was sampled from a human donor who received a COVID-19 vaccine.

CDR3 nucleotides: TGTGCCAGCAGTGCCAGCGGGGGCCTTTCCTACGAGCAGTACTTC. As protein: CASSASGGLSYEQYF. The J gene is TRBJ2-7, the V gene TRBV2; 8 nucleotides match TRBD2. V was clipped by 4 bases and J by 1 base; unmatched bases: 6. Germline values: CDR1 SNHLY, CDR2 FYNNEI. CDR3 size: 15 residues. Supplemented by reference TRBV2 and TRBJ2-7, the full variable domain reads EPEVTQTPSHQVTQMGQEVILRCVPISNHLYFYWYRQILGQKVEFLVSFYNNEISEKSEIFDDQFSVERPDGSNFTLKIRSTKLEDSAMYFCASSASGGLSYEQYFGPGTRLTVT.